Listed below are T cell receptor beta chains from one sample, sequenced in a study of blood T cells in healthy people across ages. Each CDR3 protein is one row after TCRdb ran MiXCR on the 5' RACE reads. The sample carries 1.5 million to 2 million distinct CDR3 sequences, about 32% recorded once. The sequenced sample was blood. The source of these receptors is a woman aged 25 to 45 in good health. Each CDR3 is given with its conserved first and last residue. D genes are given only for firm matches. A row's size may be missing; if present it is once, few, many or a size class.

clone_size d_call j_call v_call cdr3_aa cdr3_nt
- - TRBJ2-7 TRBV5-5 CASSTSGLIPHEQYF TGTGCCAGCAGCACGAGCGGCCTGATCCCCCACGAGCAGTACTTC
few - TRBJ2-1 TRBV20-1 CSATDRAYNEQFF TGCAGTGCTACGGACAGAGCCTACAATGAGCAGTTCTTC
- - TRBJ1-1 TRBV6-5 CASSYEWGGEGNTEAFF TGTGCCAGCAGTTACGAATGGGGAGGCGAGGGGAACACTGAAGCTTTCTTT
- - TRBJ1-2 TRBV11-1 CASSPLRGRAASVGYTF TGTGCCAGCAGCCCCCTTCGGGGCAGGGCCGCATCTGTCGGCTACACCTTC
few - TRBJ2-7 TRBV5-1 CASSLISESYEQYF TGCGCCAGCAGCTTGATTAGCGAGTCCTACGAGCAGTACTTC
- - TRBJ2-7 TRBV20-1 CSASRGDSYEQYF TGCAGTGCTAGCAGGGGGGATTCCTACGAGCAGTACTTC
- TRBD2 TRBJ2-1 TRBV6-2/TRBV6-3 CASNSLRGRARNEQFF TGTGCCAGCAACAGTCTTCGCGGGAGGGCCAGGAATGAGCAGTTCTTC
- - TRBJ2-1 TRBV3-1 CASSPPRGGRNEQFF TGTGCCAGCAGCCCGCCCAGGGGGGGCCGTAATGAGCAGTTCTTC
few - TRBJ1-1 TRBV15 CATSRGAGTRRTEAFF TGTGCCACCAGCAGAGGTGCCGGGACCCGACGCACTGAAGCTTTCTTT
- - TRBJ2-5 TRBV24-1 CATSGDLQETQYF TGTGCCACCAGTGGGGACCTACAAGAGACCCAGTACTTC
few - TRBJ2-7 TRBV2 CASKIYKTYEQYF TGTGCCAGCAAAATCTATAAAACCTACGAGCAGTACTTC
- - TRBJ2-7 TRBV7-2 CASSSVSHEQYF TGTGCCAGCAGCTCGGTGAGCCACGAGCAGTACTTC
- TRBD1 TRBJ2-7 TRBV11-3 CASSTRQGTEQYF TGTGCCAGCAGCACCCGACAGGGTACCGAGCAGTACTTC
few - TRBJ2-5 TRBV11-2 CASDKPTRETQYF TGTGCCAGCGATAAACCCACCCGCGAGACCCAGTACTTC
many - TRBJ2-1 TRBV20-1 CSASGGRSYNEQFF TGCAGTGCTAGTGGGGGGCGCTCCTACAATGAGCAGTTCTTC
few TRBD1 TRBJ1-2 TRBV4-2 CASGGPGQGPYGYTF TGTGCCAGCGGAGGTCCCGGACAGGGACCGTATGGCTACACCTTC
- - TRBJ2-5 TRBV4-2 CASSQDWEAAYERYF TGTGCCAGCAGCCAAGATTGGGAGGCCGCCTACGAGCGGTACTTC
- - TRBJ2-1 TRBV27 CASSLPRQDEQFF TGTGCCAGCAGTTTACCCCGACAGGATGAGCAGTTCTTC
few - TRBJ2-1 TRBV7-8 CASSLATPAESSYNEQFF TGTGCCAGCAGCTTAGCGACCCCGGCGGAGAGCTCCTACAATGAGCAGTTCTTC
- TRBD2 TRBJ2-2 TRBV20-1 CSAREGLAQTGELFF TGCAGTGCTAGAGAGGGACTAGCGCAGACCGGGGAGCTGTTTTTT
- TRBD1 TRBJ1-2 TRBV20-1 CSVFLTGGAGSVYGYTF TGCAGTGTGTTCCTAACAGGGGGCGCCGGGTCGGTCTATGGCTACACCTTC
many - TRBJ2-3 TRBV4-1 CASSQVGQDTQYF TGCGCCAGCAGCCAAGTAGGCCAAGATACGCAGTATTTT
- - TRBJ2-5 TRBV20-1 CSAAETLKETQYF TGCAGTGCTGCGGAGACCCTCAAAGAGACCCAGTACTTC
- TRBD1 TRBJ2-1 TRBV6-2/TRBV6-3 CAGSYAGQGAYNEQFF TGTGCCGGCAGTTACGCGGGACAGGGGGCCTACAATGAGCAGTTCTTC
few - TRBJ2-5 TRBV5-6 CASSEWESSGQETQYF TGTGCCAGCTCCGAATGGGAATCCTCGGGGCAAGAGACCCAGTACTTC
few - TRBJ2-1 TRBV7-9 CASSLYKLYNEQFF TGTGCCAGCAGCTTATATAAGCTTTACAATGAGCAGTTCTTC
- TRBD1 TRBJ2-5 TRBV9 CASSAGTAYQETQYF TGTGCCAGCAGCGCGGGGACAGCCTACCAAGAGACCCAGTACTTC
once TRBD1 TRBJ2-1 TRBV27 CASSFYVRGTGYNEQFF TGTGCCAGCAGTTTTTATGTACGGGGGACAGGATACAATGAGCAGTTCTTC
- - TRBJ1-5 TRBV3-1 CASSQAKGPQHF TGTGCCAGCAGCCAAGCGAAGGGGCCCCAGCATTTT
- - TRBJ1-1 TRBV20-1 CSASQGLNTEAFF TGCAGTGCTTCCCAGGGGCTCAACACTGAAGCTTTCTTT
few - TRBJ1-1 TRBV7-2 CASRAQGTTNTEAFF TGTGCCAGCAGAGCTCAGGGGACAACGAACACTGAAGCTTTCTTT
- TRBD2 TRBJ2-1 TRBV27 CTSSRLAGVTYNEQFF TGTACCAGCAGTAGGCTAGCGGGGGTGACCTACAATGAGCAGTTCTTC
- - TRBJ2-1 TRBV7-2 CASSPPSFNEQFF TGTGCCAGCAGCCCTCCTAGCTTCAATGAGCAGTTCTTC
- - TRBJ1-1 TRBV14 CASSQGGGSTEAFF TGTGCCAGCAGCCAAGGAGGGGGGAGCACTGAAGCTTTCTTT
few - TRBJ2-7 TRBV11-2 CASSHLGDEQYF TGTGCCAGCAGTCATCTGGGTGACGAGCAGTACTTC
- TRBD2 TRBJ2-1 TRBV15 CATIGTSGNNEQFF TGTGCCACCATTGGGACTAGCGGGAACAATGAGCAGTTCTTC
- TRBD2 TRBJ2-7 TRBV9 CASSRGAGVTYEQYF TGTGCCAGCAGCCGCGGAGCGGGGGTAACCTACGAGCAGTACTTC
- - TRBJ2-1 TRBV6-1 CASILSIGGQGNEQFF TGTGCCAGCATTCTCTCTATCGGGGGCCAAGGAAATGAGCAGTTCTTC
- TRBD2 TRBJ2-1 TRBV27 CASSTGTSGTYNEQFF TGTGCCAGCAGTACCGGGACTAGCGGAACCTACAATGAGCAGTTCTTC
few - TRBJ2-3 TRBV11-2 CASSFHTPGIDTQYF TGTGCCAGCAGCTTCCACACCCCTGGGATAGATACGCAGTATTTT
many - TRBJ2-7 TRBV6-6 CASSYGVSDNSYEQYF TGTGCCAGCAGTTACGGTGTATCCGACAACTCCTACGAGCAGTACTTC
few TRBD2 TRBJ2-7 TRBV28 CASSDPAGGLNEQYF TGTGCCAGCAGTGACCCAGCGGGAGGGCTCAACGAGCAGTACTTC
- - TRBJ2-1 TRBV12-1 CASSFADPRIKFF TGTGCCAGCAGCTTTGCGGACCCGAGAATTAAGTTCTTC
- TRBD1 TRBJ2-7 TRBV20-1 CSARAPADRIPYEQYF TGCAGTGCTAGAGCTCCGGCGGACAGGATTCCCTACGAGCAGTACTTC
- TRBD1 TRBJ2-7 TRBV7-2 CASSDQGAVPPYEQYF TGCGCCAGCAGCGATCAGGGGGCTGTACCCCCCTACGAGCAGTACTTC
few TRBD1 TRBJ2-1 TRBV29-1 CSVTGQTYNEQFF TGCAGCGTCACGGGACAGACCTACAATGAGCAGTTCTTC
- - TRBJ2-1 TRBV6-2/TRBV6-3 CASRVSRTPSYNEQFF TGTGCCAGCAGAGTATCTCGGACACCCTCCTACAATGAGCAGTTCTTC
few - TRBJ2-3 TRBV7-3 CASSLDEWATQYF TGTGCCAGCAGCTTAGACGAGTGGGCTACGCAGTATTTT
- TRBD1 TRBJ2-7 TRBV2 CASSHPGQGSEQYF TGTGCCAGCAGTCACCCGGGACAGGGGTCCGAGCAGTACTTC
- - TRBJ2-3 TRBV28 CASRRQADSSTDTQYF TGTGCCAGCAGAAGACAGGCTGACTCATCCACAGATACGCAGTATTTT
- TRBD1 TRBJ1-2 TRBV3-1 CASRPGTGLGGYTF TGTGCCAGCAGACCCGGGACAGGTTTGGGAGGCTACACCTTC
- TRBD1 TRBJ2-1 TRBV24-1 CATSESPGQGRDGQFF TGTGCCACCAGTGAATCCCCCGGACAGGGACGGGATGGGCAGTTCTTC
- - TRBJ2-3 TRBV4-1 CASSQAGLLGTDTPYF TGCGCCAGCAGCCAGGCGGGACTCCTGGGCACAGATACGCCGTATTTT
few - TRBJ1-1 TRBV6-6 CASSYAELGTEAFF TGTGCCAGCAGTTACGCAGAACTGGGCACTGAAGCTTTCTTT
- TRBD2 TRBJ2-3 TRBV20-1 CSARPASGGPGDTQYF TGCAGTGCTAGACCGGCCAGCGGGGGGCCAGGAGATACGCAGTATTTT